One sample yielded the 20 T cell receptor beta chains listed below, sequenced in a study of shared clonotypes between healthy human individuals. Generated by immunoSEQ multiplex PCR, the TCRdb table keeps only in-frame clones and is missing some. Here the sample spans roughly 380,000 clones, about 96% being singletons. The sequencing sample was made of memory CD8+ T cells sorted from blood. Subset defined: CD45RO+ cells pooled with CCR7-negative TemRA cells. The source of these receptors is a man aged 25 to 45 in good health.

This chain connects TRBV5-4 to TRBJ2-1, with TRBD2 identical over 10 bases. Germline V CDR1 and CDR2: SGHNT, YYREEE (reference sequence). The CDR3 sequence is 16 residues long. V shed 6 bases and J 4 bases; nucleotides not matched to a gene: 10. The DNA for the CDR3 is TGTGCCAGCACCCATATAGCGGGAGGAGGATACAATGAGCAGTTCTTC. Amino acid sequence: CASTHIAGGGYNEQFF.

This chain joins TRBV28 and TRBJ2-7; D unresolved. The CDR3 length is 13 residues. Germline values: CDR1 MDHEN, CDR2 SYDVKM. V shed 5 bases and J shed 0 bases, with 8 bases lying between them. The CDR3 DNA reads TGTGCCAGCAGTGCGGCCGACTCCTACGAGCAGTACTTC. It codes for CASSAADSYEQYF.

This chain connects TRBV4-1 to TRBJ1-1, with D hard to call. Germline CDR1 reads MGHRA; CDR2 reads YSYEKL. V was trimmed by 0 bases and J by 2 bases, leaving 4 bases between them. The CDR3 has 13 residues. CDR3 sequence reads: CASSQDPNTEAFF. In DNA, the CDR3 is TGCGCCAGCAGCCAAGACCCTAACACTGAAGCTTTCTTT.

The V gene is TRBV5-1, the J gene TRBJ1-2; possible D gene TRBD1, 6 bases. Germline CDR1 SGHRS, CDR2 YFSETQ. The CDR3 has 14 amino acids. Trimming removed 1 base at V and 4 bases at J, with 11 bases between. The DNA for the CDR3 is TGCGCCAGCAGCTTGCAGGAAGGGGGCTATGGCTACACCTTC. Amino acid sequence: CASSLQEGGYGYTF.

The chain is built from TRBV5-6 and TRBJ2-3, with D uncertain. V was clipped by 6 bases and J by 1 base, with 12 bases between them. CDR3 size: 14 residues. CDR1 SGHDT and CDR2 YYEEEE come from the germline V gene. CDR3 protein: CASTPIVGTDTQYF. DNA of the CDR3: TGTGCCAGCACGCCCATAGTCGGCACAGATACGCAGTATTTT.

V gene TRBV5-6 combines with J gene TRBJ2-3; 7 nucleotides agree with TRBD2. The CDR3 is 19 amino acids. Germline V gene sequence: CDR1 SGHDT, CDR2 YYEEEE. With V trimmed by 5 bases and J by 1 base, 19 bases remained unmatched. The CDR3 DNA sequence: TGTGCCAGCAGTCGCTTAAGCGGGGCAGGGCGAGTGCGCACAGATACGCAGTATTTT. As protein: CASSRLSGAGRVRTDTQYF.

Concerning this clone itself: Other nucleotide sequences from this sample produce the same CDR3. The rearrangement uses TRBV27 and TRBJ2-7, with 8 bases lining up with TRBD1. Trimming cost V 0 bases and J 4 bases; bases outside gene matches: 5. The germline V gene has CDR1 MNHEY and CDR2 SMNVEV (reference sequence). This CDR3 comprises 15 residues. DNA for the CDR3: TGTGCCAGCAGTTTATCGGGGACAGGTTCATACGAGCAGTACTTC. Residues: CASSLSGTGSYEQYF.

The chain uses TRBV4-1 and TRBJ2-3; 12 positions agree with TRBD2. Trimming cost V 5 bases and J 0 bases; bases outside gene matches: 3. Germline CDR1 is MGHRA and CDR2 is YSYEKL. The CDR3 totals 16 residues. CDR3 coding DNA: TGCGCCAGCAGCAGGGGGACTAGCGGGAGCACAGATACGCAGTATTTT. Amino acids: CASSRGTSGSTDTQYF.

The gene calls are TRBV29-1 and TRBJ1-1, with no clear D. V gave up 1 base and J gave up 1 base, with 7 bases separating them. CDR1 is SQVTM, CDR2 ANQGSEA, per germline. This CDR3 has 13 amino acids. The CDR3 region is CSVEGPGNTEAFF. The DNA of the CDR3 is TGCAGCGTTGAAGGCCCCGGGAACACTGAAGCTTTCTTT.

V gene TRBV7-2 combines with J gene TRBJ2-7; 12 positions match TRBD2. The CDR3 runs 16 residues. Germline V gene data show CDR1 as SGHTA and CDR2 as FQGNSA. The junction had 12 bases not matched to a gene; V was cut back by 1 base and J by 11 bases. CDR3 nucleotides: TGTGCCAGCAGCTTAGAGTTCTTATCTAGCGGGAGGGGAAAGTACTTC. Translation: CASSLEFLSSGRGKYF.

The rearrangement uses TRBV7-9 and TRBJ2-1; the match to TRBD1 covers 7 bases. CDR1 and CDR2 (germline): SEHNR, FQNEAQ (reference sequence). This CDR3 contains 16 residues. The junction had 8 bases not matched to a gene; V was cut back by 4 bases and J by 2 bases. The CDR3 protein is CASSYPGTETYNEQFF. CDR3 DNA: TGTGCCAGCAGCTACCCCGGGACAGAGACCTACAATGAGCAGTTCTTC.

The chain is built from TRBV7-9 and TRBJ2-6; D is undetermined. This CDR3 has 15 amino acids. Trimming took off 1 base at V and 2 bases at J, with 6 bases between the two ends. Germline V gene sequence: CDR1 SEHNR, CDR2 FQNEAQ (reference sequence). CDR3 sequence (DNA): TGTGCCAGCAGCTTAGTGGGGACTGGGGCCAACGTCCTGACTTTC. Translated, it gives CASSLVGTGANVLTF.

As concerns this clone: Other DNA sequences within the sample encode an identical CDR3. V gene TRBV30 combines with J gene TRBJ2-2; the D is unclear. There are 10 residues in the CDR3. Germline values: CDR1 GTSNPN, CDR2 SVGIG (reference sequence). V lost 3 bases and J lost 5, with 1 base in between. As DNA, the CDR3 is TGTGCCTGGAGGACCGGGGAGCTGTTTTTT. Its protein is CAWRTGELFF.

The chain employs TRBV5-1 and TRBJ2-2; tentative D call: TRBD2 (6 bases). The V end lost 0 bases, the J end lost 5 bases, and 20 bases lay between the germline ends. This CDR3 contains 18 residues. The germline V gene has CDR1 SGHRS and CDR2 YFSETQ. The CDR3 DNA is TGCGCCAGCAGCTTGGGACCCTCGGGAGTAATGGTAACCGGGGAGCTGTTTTTT. Amino acid sequence: CASSLGPSGVMVTGELFF.

The V and J genes are TRBV11-3 and TRBJ1-2; D is undetermined. Germline values: CDR1 SGHNT, CDR2 YENEEA. The germline V and J ends were trimmed by 0 bases and 2 bases, with 1 base remaining between them. This CDR3 comprises 12 residues. The CDR3 protein is CASSLDNYGYTF. The CDR3 DNA reads as TGTGCCAGCAGCTTAGACAACTATGGCTACACCTTC.

The chain combines TRBV2 with TRBJ1-1; D is perhaps TRBD1 (6 bases). The CDR3 is made up of 10 amino acids. V lost 9 bases and J lost 10, with 12 bases in between. The V gene's germline CDR1 is SNHLY and CDR2 FYNNEI. The CDR3 sequence is CARVEGGAFF. The CDR3 DNA reads TGTGCCAGGGTAGAGGGGGGAGCTTTCTTT.

The chain's CDR3 is CASSYSETNEKLFF. DNA of the CDR3: TGTGCCAGCAGTTACTCGGAAACTAATGAAAAACTGTTTTTT. The J gene is TRBJ1-4, the V gene TRBV6-6; D unresolved. CDR3 length equals 14 residues. Germline V gene sequence: CDR1 MNHNY, CDR2 SVGAGI (reference sequence). The V end lost 0 bases, the J end lost 1 base, and 3 bases lay between the germline ends.

Note on this clone: Other DNA sequences from this sample encode an identical CDR3 as well. The V and J genes are TRBV18 and TRBJ1-5, with TRBD1 identical over 9 bases. Trimming removed 6 bases from V and 4 bases from J; junction bases left unmatched: 4. Germline V gives CDR1 KGHSH, CDR2 LQKENI. The CDR3 totals 14 residues. CDR3 DNA: TGTGCCAGCTCTCCCGGGACAGGGAATCAGCCCCAGCATTTT. It translates to CASSPGTGNQPQHF. The variable domain in full, with the rest retrieved from reference TRBV18 and TRBJ1-5, is NAGVMQNPRHLVRRRGQEARLRCSPMKGHSHVYWYRQLPEEGLKFMVYLQKENIIDESGMPKERFSAEFPKEGPSILRIQQVVRGDSAAYFCASSPGTGNQPQHFGDGTRLSIL.

The rearrangement links TRBV10-3 to TRBJ1-1; 11 nucleotides align to TRBD1. The CDR3 consists of 15 residues. Trimming at V came to 7 bases and at J to 1 base, leaving 5 bases not matched to a gene. Germline CDR1 ENHRY, CDR2 SYGVKD. CDR3: CAITRDRGANTEAFF. The CDR3 bases are TGTGCCATCACCCGGGACAGGGGGGCGAACACTGAAGCTTTCTTT.

The gene calls are TRBV20-1 and TRBJ1-2; D ambiguous. This CDR3 has 10 residues. Germline CDR1 DFQATT, CDR2 SNEGSKA (reference sequence). V lost 6 bases and J lost 5, with 7 bases in between. CDR3: CSAGWYGYTF. In DNA form, the CDR3 reads TGCAGTGCAGGGTGGTATGGCTACACCTTC.